This passage covers 11 T cell receptor beta chains from one sample sequenced in a study of OX40 agonist ivuxolimab in advanced cancers. Clones were sequenced by immunoSEQ multiplex PCR, and TCRdb holds only the in-frame ones, with some missing. The table records tens of thousands of clones, over 80% of them present only once. The sequencing here drew on CD4+ or CD8+ T cells sorted from blood, taken in a trial of the OX40 agonist ivuxolimab. The receptors were gathered from an adult with an advanced solid tumor such as melanoma, head and neck, liver or kidney cancer.

The chain has TRBV18 and TRBJ1-6, with TRBD1 matching 7 bases. This CDR3 has 15 amino acids. Germline V gene lookup returns CDR1 KGHSH and CDR2 LQKENI. With V trimmed by 3 bases and J by 5 bases, 4 bases remained unmatched. CDR3 coding DNA: TGTGCCAGCTCACCTTACAGGGGTGATAATTCACCCCTCCACTTT. Protein: CASSPYRGDNSPLHF.

This chain links TRBV7-6 with TRBJ2-1; no clear D gene. The CDR3 runs 13 residues. The V gene lost 4 bases and the J gene lost 7 bases, with 11 bases spanning the gap. Germline V gene data show CDR1 as SGHVS and CDR2 as FNYEAQ. The DNA for the CDR3 is TGTGCCAGCAGCTCCTGGACCGAAAATGAGCAGTTCTTC. Protein product: CASSSWTENEQFF.

The rearrangement joins TRBV5-1 to TRBJ1-6; 7 nucleotides match TRBD1. The trim removed 2 bases at V and 8 bases at J, leaving 22 bases unmatched. This CDR3 spans 20 amino acids. Germline lookup yields CDR1 SGHRS and CDR2 YFSETQ. In nucleotides, the CDR3 is TGCGCCAGCAGCTTTGACGACCGCGGGACAGCCAGTGGAAGGCATTCACCCCTCCACTTT. This codes for CASSFDDRGTASGRHSPLHF. Complete variable domain (other parts from reference TRBV5-1 and TRBJ1-6): KAGVTQTPRYLIKTRGQQVTLSCSPISGHRSVSWYQQTPGQGLQFLFEYFSETQRNKGNFPGRFSGRQFSNSRSEMNVSTLELGDSALYLCASSFDDRGTASGRHSPLHFGNGTRLTVT.

The J gene is TRBJ2-1, the V gene TRBV5-1; D possibly corresponds to TRBD1 (5 bases). The CDR3 loop spans 13 amino acids. Trimming stripped 1 base from V and 10 bases from J, with 12 bases between. Germline CDR1 and CDR2: SGHRS and YFSETQ. The CDR3 DNA follows: TGCGCCAGCAGCTTGAATATCAGGGTAGAGCAGTTCTTC. Translated, it gives CASSLNIRVEQFF.

The rearrangement uses TRBV19 and TRBJ1-2; TRBD1 matches 9 bases. CDR1 and CDR2 from the germline V gene are LNHDA and SQIVND (reference sequence). The V gene end was trimmed by 6 bases and the J gene end by 6 bases; junction bases not matched to a gene: 11. This CDR3 spans 15 amino acids. The CDR3 bases are TGTGCCAGTAGCAATTACGGACAGGGGATGGATGGCTACACCTTC. It is translated as CASSNYGQGMDGYTF.

Only a few counts were recorded for this clone. The chain is built from TRBV7-9 and TRBJ2-7; unclear D gene. The V and J ends lost 1 base and 5 bases respectively, with 9 bases between them. This CDR3 is built from 13 residues. Per germline, CDR1 SEHNR and CDR2 FQNEAQ (reference sequence). The DNA of the CDR3 is TGTGCCAGCAGCTTAGAGGTCCCCAACGAGCAGTACTTC. Its protein is CASSLEVPNEQYF.

J is TRBJ1-2 and V is TRBV6-5, with TRBD1 as a possible D gene (5 bases). The CDR3 has 15 residues. The V end was cut by 6 bases, the J end by 2 bases, with 16 bases between. The germline gives CDR1 MNHEY, CDR2 SVGAGI. In DNA form, the CDR3 reads TGTGCCAGCAGCGCAGCTTCGTCAGGGAACTATGGCTACACCTTC. Its protein product is CASSAASSGNYGYTF.

V usage is TRBV5-1 and J usage is TRBJ2-3; no definite D call. Germline CDR1 reads SGHRS; CDR2 reads YFSETQ. The CDR3 runs 17 residues. V lost 4 bases, J lost 2 bases, and 20 bases lay in between. The CDR3 loop reads CASSRLGRPPDTDTQYF. The DNA for the CDR3 is TGCGCCAGCAGCCGCCTCGGGCGGCCACCCGACACAGATACGCAGTATTTT.

CDR3 DNA sequence: TGTGCCAGTAGTGACCCCCCGGGACAGGGACTCAATCAGCCCCAGCATTTT. Protein sequence: CASSDPPGQGLNQPQHF. The gene calls are TRBV19 and TRBJ1-5; 9 nucleotides align to TRBD1. The V segment lost 5 bases and the J segment 3 bases; nucleotides outside the gene matches: 11. Germline V gene data show CDR1 as LNHDA and CDR2 as SQIVND (reference sequence). The CDR3 loop spans 17 amino acids.

The rearrangement links TRBV7-2 to TRBJ2-6; D uncertain. The CDR3 loop spans 15 amino acids. With 1 base removed from V and 0 bases from J, the gap between germline ends came to 4 bases. Germline values: CDR1 SGHTA, CDR2 FQGNSA. The CDR3 is CASSLDFSGANVLTF. CDR3 DNA sequence: TGTGCCAGCAGCTTAGATTTCTCTGGGGCCAACGTCCTGACTTTC. Full variable domain (rest looked up from reference TRBV7-2 and TRBJ2-6): GAGVSQSPSNKVTEKGKDVELRCDPISGHTALYWYRQSLGQGLEFLIYFQGNSAPDKSGLPSDRFSAERTGGSVSTLTIQRTQQEDSAVYLCASSLDFSGANVLTFGAGSRLTVL.

The rearrangement joins TRBV10-1 to TRBJ1-6; D uncertain. This CDR3 region has 15 residues. CDR1 and CDR2 from the germline V gene are WNHNN and SYGVQD (reference sequence). V was cut by 8 bases and J by 4 bases, with 15 bases left in between. The CDR3 loop reads CASPSVGPYNSPLHF. The CDR3 coding sequence is TGCGCCAGCCCTTCGGTAGGCCCGTATAATTCACCCCTCCACTTT.